These 16 T cell receptor beta chains share one sample of origin, sequenced in a study of cytomegalovirus exposure and HLA in healthy donors. This PCR relied on a set of 60 Vbeta primers and 13 Jbeta primers. Here immunoSEQ multiplex PCR was the method, and the copy in TCRdb shows in-frame clones only, minus some. The sample carries around 100,000 clones, around 77% recorded once. What was sequenced was PBMCs. The source of these receptors is a young woman in good health and CMV-seropositive.

V gene TRBV11-3 combines with J gene TRBJ1-1; D is ambiguous. The ends were cut back, 3 bases at V and 4 bases at J, with 12 bases in the middle. The CDR3 has 14 amino acids. Germline CDR1 reads SGHNT; CDR2 reads YENEEA. CDR3 DNA sequence: TGTGCCAGCAGCTTGGAACGGGGTACCACTGAAGCTTTCTTT. Translated, it gives CASSLERGTTEAFF.

The chain employs TRBV10-3 and TRBJ1-5; 7 nucleotides line up with TRBD1. The CDR3 consists of 14 residues. Trimming cost V 4 bases and J 7 bases; bases outside gene matches: 7. The V gene's germline CDR1 is ENHRY and CDR2 SYGVKD. The CDR3 protein is CAISGTGGGQPQHF. For the CDR3, the DNA is TGTGCCATCAGTGGGACAGGCGGCGGGCAGCCCCAGCATTTT.

The chain recombines TRBV7-2 with TRBJ2-5; no clear D gene. Germline V gene data show CDR1 as SGHTA and CDR2 as FQGNSA. The CDR3 loop spans 14 amino acids. Trimming cost V 4 bases and J 5 bases, with 14 bases left between them. The CDR3 spells CASSSFKIAETQYF. DNA of the CDR3: TGTGCCAGCAGCTCATTCAAGATCGCGGAGACCCAGTACTTC.

The genes are TRBV11-2 and TRBJ2-3, with 8 positions matching TRBD1. After removal of 5 bases from V and 5 bases from J, the junction contained 12 bases not matched to a gene. The CDR3 is 16 residues long. In germline, CDR1 is SGHAT, CDR2 FQNNGV. DNA for the CDR3: TGTGCCAGCAGCCTAAGAACCCAGGGGGCGGGAGATACGCAGTATTTT. Its protein is CASSLRTQGAGDTQYF.

The V call is TRBV2, the J call TRBJ2-1; no reliable D call. V gave up 10 bases and J gave up 6 bases, with 16 bases separating them. CDR1 SNHLY and CDR2 FYNNEI come from the germline V gene. CDR3 size: 13 residues. CDR3 nucleotides: TGTGCCACTTCGACTGGAAGGTTCAATGAGCAGTTCTTC. Protein product: CATSTGRFNEQFF.

The chain joins TRBV18 to TRBJ1-2; TRBD1 agrees at 11 bases. CDR3 length: 19 amino acids. Germline-derived CDR1 and CDR2 are KGHSH and LQKENI. Trimming at V came to 4 bases and at J to 6 bases, leaving 19 bases not matched to a gene. The CDR3 nucleotides read TGTGCCAGCTCACGACCGCAGGGTATGGACGGGACAGGGGGTCATGGCTACACCTTC. Its translation: CASSRPQGMDGTGGHGYTF. Looking up the rest from reference TRBV18 and TRBJ1-2 gives the full variable domain: NAGVMQNPRHLVRRRGQEARLRCSPMKGHSHVYWYRQLPEEGLKFMVYLQKENIIDESGMPKERFSAEFPKEGPSILRIQQVVRGDSAAYFCASSRPQGMDGTGGHGYTFGSGTRLTVV.

This chain joins TRBV7-9 and TRBJ1-2; 8 bases agree with TRBD1. The junction had 10 bases not matched to a gene; V was cut back by 5 bases and J by 5 bases. The V gene's germline CDR1 is SEHNR and CDR2 FQNEAQ (reference sequence). This CDR3 is built from 15 residues. Here the CDR3 DNA reads TGTGCCAGCAGCGCCCCCAGGGGACAGGATTATGGCTACACCTTC. Amino acids: CASSAPRGQDYGYTF.

The chain has TRBV2 and TRBJ1-2, with D unclear. The V end was cut by 6 bases, the J end by 4 bases, with 18 bases between. This CDR3 spans 15 amino acids. CDR1 and CDR2 from the germline V gene are SNHLY and FYNNEI. The CDR3 coding sequence is TGTGCCAGCAGCCAAAACCCGGCGGCACTCTATGGCTACACCTTC. Residues: CASSQNPAALYGYTF.

The CDR3 sequence: CASSEERRPNYGYTF. The CDR3 bases are TGTGCCAGCAGTGAAGAGAGGCGGCCTAACTATGGCTACACCTTC. This chain joins TRBV2 and TRBJ1-2; no definite D call. Germline lookup yields CDR1 SNHLY and CDR2 FYNNEI. V was shortened by 1 base and J by 0 bases, with 9 bases between the two germline ends. This CDR3 has 15 amino acids.

V is TRBV7-8 and J is TRBJ2-7; the match to TRBD1 covers 10 bases. CDR3 length: 14 amino acids. Germline V gene data show CDR1 as SGHVS and CDR2 as FQNEAQ. Germline trimming cut 5 bases from V and 6 bases from J; bases unmatched to any gene: 7. Here the CDR3 DNA reads TGTGCCAGCAGCGCGGGACAGGGGATGATCGAGCAGTACTTC. It codes for CASSAGQGMIEQYF.

This clone was counted between two and nine times. One end of the junction varies from germline; a read error may be responsible. The chain employs TRBV7-9 and TRBJ1-1; D remains ambiguous. This CDR3 contains 9 residues. CDR1 is SEHNR and CDR2 is FQNEAQ in the germline V gene (reference sequence). This chain's CDR3 is CASSEHPLF. The CDR3 DNA sequence: TGTGCCAGCAGCGAACACCCGCTCTTT.

The V and J genes are TRBV2 and TRBJ1-5; 9 bases line up with TRBD1. CDR1 and CDR2 from the germline V gene are SNHLY and FYNNEI. The CDR3 totals 15 residues. V dropped 6 bases and J dropped 1; count of bases not matched to a gene: 4. The CDR3 bases are TGTGCCAGCAGGACAGGACAGGGGAGCAATCAGCCCCAGCATTTT. It is translated as CASRTGQGSNQPQHF. The full variable domain, with the rest looked up from reference TRBV2 and TRBJ1-5, is EPEVTQTPSHQVTQMGQEVILRCVPISNHLYFYWYRQILGQKVEFLVSFYNNEISEKSEIFDDQFSVERPDGSNFTLKIRSTKLEDSAMYFCASRTGQGSNQPQHFGDGTRLSIL.

The V call is TRBV20-1, the J call TRBJ1-1; D is uncertain. Germline assignment: CDR1 DFQATT and CDR2 SNEGSKA (reference sequence). The V end lost 5 bases, the J end lost 4 bases, and 8 bases lay between the germline ends. The CDR3 loop spans 11 amino acids. The CDR3 is CSALTRTEAFF. CDR3 in DNA: TGCAGTGCTCTCACACGCACTGAAGCTTTCTTT.

V usage is TRBV5-1 and J usage is TRBJ1-3; 9 nucleotides line up with TRBD1. After removal of 2 bases from V and 3 bases from J, the junction contained 6 bases not matched to a gene. The CDR3 covers 16 residues. Germline CDR1 and CDR2: SGHRS and YFSETQ. CDR3: CASSFTQGAIGNTIYF. The CDR3 DNA follows: TGCGCCAGCAGCTTTACACAGGGGGCGATTGGAAACACCATATATTTT. The whole variable domain, filled in from reference TRBV5-1 and TRBJ1-3, reads KAGVTQTPRYLIKTRGQQVTLSCSPISGHRSVSWYQQTPGQGLQFLFEYFSETQRNKGNFPGRFSGRQFSNSRSEMNVSTLELGDSALYLCASSFTQGAIGNTIYFGEGSWLTVV.

Only one count was recorded for this clone. V is TRBV27 and J is TRBJ2-1; the match to TRBD2 covers 9 bases. CDR3 length: 13 residues. Trimming cost V 6 bases and J 9 bases; bases outside gene matches: 6. Germline lookup yields CDR1 MNHEY and CDR2 SMNVEV (reference sequence). The CDR3 loop reads CASRSGGRVEQFF. CDR3 DNA: TGTGCCAGCAGGAGCGGGGGGCGGGTTGAGCAGTTCTTC.

The rearrangement uses TRBV9 and TRBJ2-1, with 8 positions matching TRBD2. This CDR3 region has 16 residues. Germline V gene sequence: CDR1 SGDLS, CDR2 YYNGEE. With V trimmed by 3 bases and J by 0 bases, 5 bases remained unmatched. The CDR3, as DNA: TGTGCCAGCAGCGGATTAGCGGGGAGCTCCTACAATGAGCAGTTCTTC. This encodes CASSGLAGSSYNEQFF.